This TCR beta chain is from a study of technical replicates of blood from a handful of donors. The CDR3 loop spans 13 amino acids. V shed 0 bases and J shed 7 bases, with 9 bases lying between them. CDR1 and CDR2 (germline): SGHDN, FVKESK. Profiling relied on immunoSEQ multiplex PCR, and the TCRdb table lists in-frame clones only, not all of them. This sample has approximately 76,000 clones; around 90% occur once, and the top ten carry around 0.24%. The material sequenced was T cells isolated from PBMCs. J is TRBJ1-2 and V is TRBV14; D perhaps matches TRBD1 (5 bases). The TCR sequence derives from a human donor in good health. Here the CDR3 DNA reads TGTGCCAGCAGCCAAGATAGGGGAGGTGGCTACACCTTC. Translated, it gives CASSQDRGGGYTF.